The 11 T cell receptor beta chains presented below share a single source sample, sequenced in a study of radiation and T cells in renal cell carcinoma. This sample's time point: baseline pretreatment blood. Treatment described: 15 Gy SBRT to primary tumor, nephrectomy 4 weeks later. Produced via immunoSEQ multiplex PCR; TCRdb's table is partial and in-frame only. Among 130,000 to 150,000 clones listed, approximately 90% were seen once. Sequencing was performed on blood, taken from a patient whose treatment included radiotherapy and nephrectomy. The origin of the receptors is a woman in her 70s with renal cell carcinoma.

In this sample, this clone turned up once. This chain links TRBV19 with TRBJ2-2, with a weak D call TRBD1 (5 bases). The CDR3 loop spans 16 amino acids. The germline V and J ends were trimmed by 3 bases and 0 bases, with 11 bases remaining between them. The germline V gene encodes CDR1 LNHDA and CDR2 SQIVND (reference sequence). The CDR3 bases are TGTGCCAGTAGTATTTCCGGCAGGGCGAACACCGGGGAGCTGTTTTTT. Translating it yields CASSISGRANTGELFF.

V usage is TRBV10-3 and J usage is TRBJ1-1; D gene ambiguous. V lost 11 bases to trimming and J lost 0 bases, with 7 bases between them. The CDR3 loop spans 11 amino acids. Germline CDR1 is ENHRY and CDR2 is SYGVKD. The CDR3 is CASHMNTEAFF. The CDR3 DNA reads TGTGCCTCTCACATGAACACTGAAGCTTTCTTT.

This clone was counted once. V is TRBV30 and J is TRBJ2-5; the D gene is possibly TRBD1 (6 bases). The V and J ends lost 1 base and 3 bases respectively, with 24 bases between them. The CDR3 consists of 18 residues. Looked up from germline, CDR1 is GTSNPN and CDR2 is SVGIG (reference sequence). In DNA, the CDR3 is TGTGCCTGGAGTGCCCCTCTTCCGGGACACAAACCAAAAGAGACCCAGTACTTC. It is translated as CAWSAPLPGHKPKETQYF.

This sequence joins TRBV14 and TRBJ2-3; 9 bases agree with TRBD2. The CDR3 spans 17 residues. The V and J ends lost 1 base and 5 bases, in that order; junction bases with no gene match: 10. CDR1 SGHDN and CDR2 FVKESK come from the germline V gene. CDR3 nucleotides: TGTGCCAGCAGCCAAGTTGTCGGCGGGGGGGCCTTAGATACGCAGTATTTT. Translated: CASSQVVGGGALDTQYF.

The chain recombines TRBV6-1 with TRBJ1-1; a weak D match, TRBD1 (5 bases). This CDR3 is 15 amino acids long. The V end lost 10 bases, the J end lost 0 bases, and 18 bases lay between the germline ends. The V gene's germline CDR1 is MNHNS and CDR2 SASEGT. The CDR3 DNA reads as TGTGCCACCGGGGGAGCGCGACAGATGAACACTGAAGCTTTCTTT. Its translation: CATGGARQMNTEAFF.

The V and J genes are TRBV25-1 and TRBJ1-1, with D uncertain. The CDR3 runs 15 residues. Germline V gives CDR1 MGHDK, CDR2 SYGVNS. Trimming removed 5 bases from V and 4 bases from J, with 17 bases in between. The CDR3 nucleotides read TGTGCCAGCAGTCCGACCCTACCGCGATTCACTGAAGCTTTCTTT. It specifies CASSPTLPRFTEAFF.

This clone was counted once. CDR3 region: CASSLKDRPNEKLFF. CDR3 DNA sequence: TGTGCCAGCAGCTTAAAGGACAGACCTAATGAAAAACTGTTTTTT. The chain has TRBV7-3 and TRBJ1-4, with TRBD1 as a possible D gene (6 bases). The CDR3 runs to 15 residues. Germline V CDR1 and CDR2: SGHTA, FQGTGA. Between the trimmed V and J ends, which lost 1 base and 3 bases, there was a span of 9 bases.

The J gene is TRBJ2-2, the V gene TRBV6-1; 12 nucleotides line up with TRBD2. CDR1 is MNHNS and CDR2 is SASEGT in the germline V gene. There are 16 residues in the CDR3. Trimming took 4 bases from V and 6 from J; bases not matched to a gene: 6. CDR3 sequence (DNA): TGTGCCAGCAGTGGCCTAGCGGGGGGGCCCTCCGGGGAGCTGTTTTTT. Amino acids: CASSGLAGGPSGELFF.

This chain uses TRBV5-1 with TRBJ2-7; D is ambiguous. V was shortened by 0 bases and J by 9 bases, with 13 bases between the two germline ends. Germline CDR1 and CDR2: SGHRS and YFSETQ. The CDR3 length is 13 residues. CDR3 sequence (DNA): TGCGCCAGCAGCTTGGCCAAACCGGAAGGGCAGTACTTC. Translating it yields CASSLAKPEGQYF.

A few counts support this clone. The V and J genes are TRBV10-1 and TRBJ1-5; no clear D gene. Trimming removed 4 bases at V and 2 bases at J, with 6 bases between. Germline V gives CDR1 WNHNN, CDR2 SYGVQD (reference sequence). The CDR3 runs to 13 residues. The chain's CDR3 is CASSVRGNQPQHF. CDR3 DNA sequence: TGCGCCAGCAGTGTGCGGGGCAATCAGCCCCAGCATTTT.

The chain links TRBV30 to TRBJ2-5, with 7 bases aligning to TRBD2. CDR1 and CDR2 from the germline V gene are GTSNPN and SVGIG (reference sequence). V was pared by 3 bases and J by 5 bases, with 12 bases of the junction left unmatched. The CDR3 is 15 residues long. The DNA of the CDR3 is TGTGCCTGGAGACCCCTTGGGGGGGGATGGGAGACCCAGTACTTC. This sequence encodes CAWRPLGGGWETQYF.